This passage covers 27 T cell receptor beta chains from one sample sequenced in a study of T-cell memory formation after mild COVID-19. TCRdb called the 5' RACE reads again in MiXCR, with one record for every CDR3 protein. The sample yields around 250,000 distinct CDR3 sequences, about a sixth seen once. The sample consisted of PBMCs or a T cell subset sorted from them (not recorded which). Every receptor here comes from a man between 18 and 35 years old who had mild COVID-19 (a few samples of this study predate the infection). Cell type and time point are not known.

The chain is built from TRBV20-1 and TRBJ2-3, with a tentative D call TRBD2 (6 bases). This CDR3 is built from 11 residues. V was pared by 3 bases and J by 6 bases, with 7 bases between. Per germline, CDR1 DFQATT and CDR2 SNEGSKA (reference sequence). The CDR3 is CSASSGDTQYF. CDR3 in DNA: TGCAGTGCTAGCAGCGGGGATACGCAGTATTTT.

This clonotype was counted a few times. The V and J genes are TRBV2 and TRBJ1-2, with D perhaps TRBD1 (5 bases). The V and J ends lost 7 bases and 7 bases respectively, with 19 bases between them. The V gene's germline CDR1 is SNHLY and CDR2 FYNNEI. The CDR3 is 14 amino acids. The DNA of the CDR3 is TGTGCCAGCATAGAGGGAACCGGGGGAGGTGGCTACACCTTC. It codes for CASIEGTGGGGYTF.

The chain has TRBV20-1 and TRBJ2-2; 7 bases align to TRBD2. After removal of 0 bases from V and 0 bases from J, the junction contained 4 bases not matched to a gene. The CDR3 consists of 16 residues. Germline V gene lookup returns CDR1 DFQATT and CDR2 SNEGSKA (reference sequence). The DNA of the CDR3 is TGCAGTGCTAGAGATTCCGGGGGGACGAACACCGGGGAGCTGTTTTTT. The encoded protein is CSARDSGGTNTGELFF.

This clonotype was seen more than once but under ten times. The chain joins TRBV5-1 to TRBJ2-2; no clear D gene. CDR1 is SGHRS, CDR2 YFSETQ, per germline. The CDR3 runs 15 residues. Trimming took off 1 base at V and 1 base at J, with 8 bases between the two ends. The CDR3 DNA is TGCGCCAGCAGCTTGCGCTTGGAGAACACCGGGGAGCTGTTTTTT. This gives the protein CASSLRLENTGELFF.

J is TRBJ1-2 and V is TRBV25-1; D not resolved. Between the trimmed V and J ends, which lost 4 bases and 4 bases, there was a span of 13 bases. CDR1 is MGHDK, CDR2 SYGVNS, per germline. CDR3 length equals 14 residues. The CDR3 spells CASSAGPVRYGYTF. For the CDR3, the DNA is TGTGCCAGCAGTGCAGGACCCGTTCGCTATGGCTACACCTTC.

The chain combines TRBV28 with TRBJ2-1; TRBD1 agrees at 9 bases. The J segment lost 10 bases and the V segment lost 8 bases, leaving 9 bases of the junction unmatched. The CDR3 spans 13 residues. Per the germline V gene, CDR1 is MDHEN and CDR2 is SYDVKM. The CDR3 sequence: CASGTGTGREQFF. In DNA, the CDR3 is TGTGCCAGCGGGACCGGGACAGGGCGGGAGCAGTTCTTC.

V is TRBV6-5 and J is TRBJ1-4; D gene ambiguous. V lost 0 bases, J lost 8 bases, and 7 bases lay in between. The germline V gene has CDR1 MNHEY and CDR2 SVGAGI. CDR3 length: 13 amino acids. DNA for the CDR3: TGTGCCAGCAGTTACTCGCTGGGGGAAAAACTGTTTTTT. Protein: CASSYSLGEKLFF.

The gene calls are TRBV10-3 and TRBJ2-7; 7 bases align to TRBD1. Germline CDR1 ENHRY, CDR2 SYGVKD. This CDR3 has 17 residues. After removal of 0 bases from V and 3 bases from J, the junction contained 11 bases not matched to a gene. CDR3 protein: CAISESPPGQRFYEQYV. In DNA form, the CDR3 reads TGTGCCATCAGTGAGTCCCCTCCGGGACAGAGATTCTACGAGCAGTACGTC.

J is TRBJ2-5 and V is TRBV7-9, with D unresolved. Trimming removed 2 bases at V and 4 bases at J, with 11 bases between. Germline V gene lookup returns CDR1 SEHNR and CDR2 FQNEAQ (reference sequence). CDR3 size: 14 residues. The CDR3 sequence: CASSLLWGTETQYF. The CDR3 DNA is TGTGCCAGCAGCTTATTGTGGGGAACAGAGACCCAGTACTTC.

This clonotype was observed a few times. The chain has TRBV10-3 and TRBJ2-2, with unresolved D. Per germline, CDR1 ENHRY and CDR2 SYGVKD. The length of the CDR3 is 15 residues. The V end lost 2 bases, the J end lost 7 bases, and 14 bases lay between the germline ends. This CDR3 is CAISEPGWIVGELFF. The CDR3 nucleotides read TGTGCCATCAGTGAGCCCGGTTGGATCGTCGGGGAGCTGTTTTTT.

The chain has TRBV10-3 and TRBJ2-7, with TRBD1 matching 9 bases. Germline trimming cut 0 bases from V and 5 bases from J; bases unmatched to any gene: 8. This CDR3 region has 16 residues. The V gene's germline CDR1 is ENHRY and CDR2 SYGVKD. The CDR3 DNA follows: TGTGCCATCAGTGAGTCCCGTCTGGGACAGGGTCACGAGCAGTACTTC. Protein product: CAISESRLGQGHEQYF.

This clonotype was found a few times. V usage is TRBV20-1 and J usage is TRBJ1-1; D gene uncertain. Trimming left V 7 bases short and J 4 bases short, with 10 bases between. The CDR3 runs to 11 residues. The V gene's germline CDR1 is DFQATT and CDR2 SNEGSKA (reference sequence). The CDR3 protein is CSGSGFTEAFF. CDR3 sequence (DNA): TGCAGTGGATCTGGGTTCACTGAAGCTTTCTTT.

This clonotype was counted ten times or more. The chain carries TRBV7-2 and TRBJ2-5, with D possibly being TRBD2 (5 bases). There are 13 residues in the CDR3. The germline V gene encodes CDR1 SGHTA and CDR2 FQGNSA. Deletions cut 5 bases from V and 2 bases from J, with 9 bases between. For the CDR3, the DNA is TGTGCCAGCAGCCAAGGAGGACAAGAGACCCAGTACTTC. It encodes CASSQGGQETQYF. The variable domain in full, with the rest retrieved from reference TRBV7-2 and TRBJ2-5, is GAGVSQSPSNKVTEKGKDVELRCDPISGHTALYWYRQSLGQGLEFLIYFQGNSAPDKSGLPSDRFSAERTGGSVSTLTIQRTQQEDSAVYLCASSQGGQETQYFGPGTRLLVL.

This clonotype showed up just a few times. V gene TRBV4-1 combines with J gene TRBJ1-5, with 7 bases identical to TRBD1. Germline CDR1 is MGHRA and CDR2 is YSYEKL. The CDR3 sequence is 15 residues long. Trimming cost V 0 bases and J 7 bases; bases outside gene matches: 6. The CDR3 sequence: CASSQDPRGMQPQHF. The CDR3 nucleotides are TGCGCCAGCAGCCAAGACCCCAGGGGGATGCAGCCCCAGCATTTT.

The genes are TRBV9 and TRBJ1-5; D might be TRBD1 (5 bases). The CDR3 consists of 14 residues. CDR1 and CDR2 (germline): SGDLS, YYNGEE. Between the trimmed V and J ends, which lost 0 bases and 7 bases, there was a span of 11 bases. The CDR3 reads CASSVGAGTQPQHF. CDR3 in DNA: TGTGCCAGCAGCGTAGGGGCAGGGACGCAGCCCCAGCATTTT. Combining the CDR3 with reference TRBV9 and TRBJ1-5 gives the whole variable domain DSGVTQTPKHLITATGQRVTLRCSPRSGDLSVYWYQQSLDQGLQFLIQYYNGEERAKGNILERFSAQQFPDLHSELNLSSLELGDSALYFCASSVGAGTQPQHFGDGTRLSIL.

This clonotype was observed a few times. V usage is TRBV4-1 and J usage is TRBJ1-6; D is unresolved. Per germline, CDR1 MGHRA and CDR2 YSYEKL. Trimming removed 0 bases from V and 2 bases from J, with 11 bases in between. The CDR3 has 17 residues. The CDR3 region has the DNA TGCGCCAGCAGCCAAGAGATTACGCTCCCCTATAATTCACCCCTCCACTTT. This sequence encodes CASSQEITLPYNSPLHF.

At least ten counts were recorded for this clonotype. The CDR3 loop reads CASSQERAGGIDTQYF. CDR3 DNA sequence: TGCGCCAGCAGCCAAGAAAGGGCAGGGGGGATAGATACGCAGTATTTT. The chain couples TRBV4-1 to TRBJ2-3; TRBD1 is a possible D gene (7 bases). CDR3 size: 16 residues. The ends were cut back, 0 bases at V and 5 bases at J, with 15 bases in the middle. Germline V gene lookup returns CDR1 MGHRA and CDR2 YSYEKL.

V gene TRBV5-1 combines with J gene TRBJ2-5; 7 bases are shared with TRBD2. The CDR3 runs 13 residues. The germline V gene encodes CDR1 SGHRS and CDR2 YFSETQ. The J segment lost 3 bases and the V segment lost 3 bases, leaving 2 bases of the junction unmatched. CDR3 sequence: CASSSGTKETQYF. The DNA for the CDR3 is TGCGCCAGCAGCTCGGGGACTAAAGAGACCCAGTACTTC.

The chain recombines TRBV7-9 with TRBJ2-5; D perhaps matches TRBD1 (5 bases). Germline CDR1 SEHNR, CDR2 FQNEAQ (reference sequence). V lost 6 bases to trimming and J lost 9 bases, with 11 bases between them. This CDR3 is 11 amino acids long. The CDR3 DNA follows: TGTGCCAGCAGAATTGACAGTGCCCAGTACTTC. Translated, it gives CASRIDSAQYF.

In this sample, this clonotype turned up a few times. The V and J genes are TRBV20-1 and TRBJ1-1; TRBD1 matches 9 bases. The V gene's germline CDR1 is DFQATT and CDR2 SNEGSKA (reference sequence). Trimming removed 5 bases from V and 4 bases from J; junction bases left unmatched: 8. The CDR3 length is 14 residues. The CDR3 reads CSASRDRVFTEAFF. CDR3 coding DNA: TGCAGTGCTTCCCGGGACAGGGTTTTCACTGAAGCTTTCTTT.

The chain employs TRBV16 and TRBJ2-7; possibly TRBD1 for D (5 bases). V lost 0 bases and J lost 1, with 13 bases in between. The CDR3 has 16 residues. Germline CDR1 and CDR2: KGHSY and FQNENV. The CDR3 loop reads CASSQSVQGSSYEQYV. CDR3 nucleotide sequence: TGTGCCAGCAGCCAATCGGTCCAGGGCTCGTCCTACGAGCAGTACGTC.

The CDR3 nucleotides are TGTGCCAGCAGCTTAACAGGGGGCTATACTGAAGCTTTCTTT. Translated: CASSLTGGYTEAFF. This chain connects TRBV7-9 to TRBJ1-1; 9 bases map to TRBD1. The V gene end was trimmed by 2 bases and the J gene end by 5 bases; junction bases not matched to a gene: 3. The CDR3 is made up of 14 amino acids. Germline assignment: CDR1 SEHNR and CDR2 FQNEAQ (reference sequence).

J is TRBJ1-5 and V is TRBV19; 7 positions agree with TRBD1. V was pared by 4 bases and J by 7 bases, with 7 bases of the junction left unmatched. The CDR3 is made up of 14 amino acids. Germline CDR1 is LNHDA and CDR2 is SQIVND (reference sequence). The CDR3 region has the DNA TGTGCCAGTAGTACAAGGGGGCGAGGACAGCCCCAGCATTTT. This translates into CASSTRGRGQPQHF.

This clonotype came up a few times. This rearrangement joins TRBV7-2 to TRBJ1-1, with D possibly being TRBD1 (6 bases). The CDR3 consists of 13 residues. Trimming pared 1 base from V and 10 bases from J, leaving 13 bases between. Germline loops: CDR1 SGHTA, CDR2 FQGNSA. Written as DNA, the CDR3 is TGTGCCAGCAGCTTAGGGGGGGCAGGGAGAGCTTTCTTT. It yields the protein CASSLGGAGRAFF.

J is TRBJ2-2 and V is TRBV2, with D possibly TRBD2 on 5 matching bases. From germline, CDR1 is SNHLY and CDR2 FYNNEI. Trimming stripped 4 bases from V and 3 bases from J, with 6 bases between. The CDR3 length is 13 residues. The CDR3 loop reads CASSAGDTGELFF. Written as DNA, the CDR3 is TGTGCCAGCAGTGCCGGGGACACCGGGGAGCTGTTTTTT. Looking up the rest from reference TRBV2 and TRBJ2-2 gives the full variable domain: EPEVTQTPSHQVTQMGQEVILRCVPISNHLYFYWYRQILGQKVEFLVSFYNNEISEKSEIFDDQFSVERPDGSNFTLKIRSTKLEDSAMYFCASSAGDTGELFFGEGSRLTVL.

The chain is built from TRBV6-2 or TRBV6-3 and TRBJ1-6; D call uncertain. In germline, CDR1 is MNHEY, CDR2 SVGEGT. The CDR3 has 14 amino acids. The V and J ends lost 3 bases and 7 bases respectively, with 10 bases between them. The DNA of the CDR3 is TGTGCCAGCAGTTATGGGCGGGCCAATTCACCCCTCCACTTT. Amino acids: CASSYGRANSPLHF.

In this sample, this clonotype turned up a few times. V gene TRBV7-8 combines with J gene TRBJ2-5; D call uncertain. CDR1 and CDR2 (germline): SGHVS, FQNEAQ. The CDR3 extends over 12 amino acids. V was shortened by 5 bases and J by 5 bases, with 9 bases between the two germline ends. The CDR3 is CASSRSSETQYF. The CDR3 DNA is TGTGCCAGCAGCCGAAGCTCGGAGACCCAGTACTTC. The whole variable domain, remainder taken from reference TRBV7-8 and TRBJ2-5, is GAGVSQSPRYKVAKRGQDVALRCDPISGHVSLFWYQQALGQGPEFLTYFQNEAQLDKSGLPSDRFFAERPEGSVSTLKIQRTQQEDSAVYLCASSRSSETQYFGPGTRLLVL.